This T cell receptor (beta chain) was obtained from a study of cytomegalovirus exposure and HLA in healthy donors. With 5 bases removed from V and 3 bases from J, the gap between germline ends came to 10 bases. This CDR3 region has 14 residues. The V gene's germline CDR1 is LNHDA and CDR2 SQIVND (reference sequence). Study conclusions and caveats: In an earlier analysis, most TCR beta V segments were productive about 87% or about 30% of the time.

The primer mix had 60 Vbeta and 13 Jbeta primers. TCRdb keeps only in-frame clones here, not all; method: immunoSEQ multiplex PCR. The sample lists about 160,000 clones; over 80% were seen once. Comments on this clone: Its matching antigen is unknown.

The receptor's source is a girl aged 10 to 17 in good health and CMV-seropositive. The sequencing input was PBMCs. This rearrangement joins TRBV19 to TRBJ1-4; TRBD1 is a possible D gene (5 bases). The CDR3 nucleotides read TGTGCCAGTAGTGATACAGGCTCTAATGAAAAACTGTTTTTT. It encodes CASSDTGSNEKLFF.